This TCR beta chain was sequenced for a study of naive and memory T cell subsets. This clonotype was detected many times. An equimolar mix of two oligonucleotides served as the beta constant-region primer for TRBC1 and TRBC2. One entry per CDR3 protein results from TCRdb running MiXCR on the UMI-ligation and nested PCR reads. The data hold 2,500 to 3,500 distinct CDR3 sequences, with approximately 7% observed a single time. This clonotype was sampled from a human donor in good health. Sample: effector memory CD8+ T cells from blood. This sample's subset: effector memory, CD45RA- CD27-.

CDR3: CASRPGQYTEAFF. Written as DNA, the CDR3 is TGTGCCAGCAGGCCGGGACAGTACACTGAAGCTTTCTTT. This chain joins TRBV2 and TRBJ1-1; 7 positions agree with TRBD1. J gave up 3 bases and V 6 bases, and 4 bases lay outside the gene matches. CDR1 and CDR2 (germline): SNHLY, FYNNEI. This CDR3 has 13 amino acids.